This T cell receptor (beta chain) was captured in a study of T cell changes during pregnancy in multiple sclerosis. V lost 4 bases and J 5 bases, leaving 6 bases between the germline ends. This CDR3 is 11 amino acids long. Germline-derived CDR1 and CDR2 are MNHNS and SASEGT. TCRdb's table, derived via immunoSEQ multiplex PCR, lists solely in-frame clones and lacks some. Of about 57,000 clones in the sample, 85% to 95% are singletons; the top ten hold 0.7% to 0.9%. The sample in question was CD4+ T cells from peripheral blood mononuclear cells, obtained in the third trimester of pregnancy. V is TRBV6-1 and J is TRBJ2-7; D unclear. This clonotype originated in a female donor with multiple sclerosis, enrolled in a pregnancy study. CDR3 sequence reads: CASSVSNEQYF. In DNA, the CDR3 is TGTGCCAGCAGTGTAAGCAACGAGCAGTACTTC.